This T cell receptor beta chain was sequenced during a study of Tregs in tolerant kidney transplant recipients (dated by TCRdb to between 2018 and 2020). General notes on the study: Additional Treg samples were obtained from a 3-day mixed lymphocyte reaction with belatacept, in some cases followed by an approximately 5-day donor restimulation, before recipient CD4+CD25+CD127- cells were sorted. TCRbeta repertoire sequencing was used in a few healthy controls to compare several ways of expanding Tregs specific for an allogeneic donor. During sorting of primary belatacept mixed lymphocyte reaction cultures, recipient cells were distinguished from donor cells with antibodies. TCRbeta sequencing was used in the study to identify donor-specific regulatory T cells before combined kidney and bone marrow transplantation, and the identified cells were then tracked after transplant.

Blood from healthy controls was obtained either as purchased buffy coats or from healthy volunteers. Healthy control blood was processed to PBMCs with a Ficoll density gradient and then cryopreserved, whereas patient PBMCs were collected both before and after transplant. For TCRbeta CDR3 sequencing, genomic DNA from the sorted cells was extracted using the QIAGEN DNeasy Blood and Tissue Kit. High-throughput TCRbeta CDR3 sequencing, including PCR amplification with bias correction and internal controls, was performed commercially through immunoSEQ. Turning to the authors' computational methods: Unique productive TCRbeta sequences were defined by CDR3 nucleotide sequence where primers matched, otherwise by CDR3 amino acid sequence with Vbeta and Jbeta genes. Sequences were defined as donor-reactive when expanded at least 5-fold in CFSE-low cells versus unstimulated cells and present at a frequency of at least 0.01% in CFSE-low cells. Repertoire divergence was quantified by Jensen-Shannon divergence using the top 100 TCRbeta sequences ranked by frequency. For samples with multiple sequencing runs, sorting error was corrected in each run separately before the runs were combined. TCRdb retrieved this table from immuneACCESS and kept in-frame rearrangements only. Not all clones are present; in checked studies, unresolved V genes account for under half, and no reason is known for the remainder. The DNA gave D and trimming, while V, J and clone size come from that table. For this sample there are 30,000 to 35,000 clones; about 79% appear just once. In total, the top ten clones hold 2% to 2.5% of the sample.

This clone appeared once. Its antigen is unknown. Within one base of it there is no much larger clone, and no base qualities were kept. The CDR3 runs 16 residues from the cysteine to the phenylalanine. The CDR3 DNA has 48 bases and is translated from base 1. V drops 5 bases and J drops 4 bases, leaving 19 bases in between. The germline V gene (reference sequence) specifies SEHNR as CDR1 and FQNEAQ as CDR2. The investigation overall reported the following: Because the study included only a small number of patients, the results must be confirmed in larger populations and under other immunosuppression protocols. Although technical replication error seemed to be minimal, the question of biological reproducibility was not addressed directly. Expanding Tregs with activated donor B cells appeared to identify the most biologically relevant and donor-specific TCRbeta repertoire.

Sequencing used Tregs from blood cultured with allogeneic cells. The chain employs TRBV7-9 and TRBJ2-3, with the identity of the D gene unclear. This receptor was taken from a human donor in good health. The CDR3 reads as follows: CASSTPRLGLADTQYF. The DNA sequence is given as TGTGCCAGCAGCACCCCCCGACTGGGCCTCGCAGATACGCAGTATTTT.